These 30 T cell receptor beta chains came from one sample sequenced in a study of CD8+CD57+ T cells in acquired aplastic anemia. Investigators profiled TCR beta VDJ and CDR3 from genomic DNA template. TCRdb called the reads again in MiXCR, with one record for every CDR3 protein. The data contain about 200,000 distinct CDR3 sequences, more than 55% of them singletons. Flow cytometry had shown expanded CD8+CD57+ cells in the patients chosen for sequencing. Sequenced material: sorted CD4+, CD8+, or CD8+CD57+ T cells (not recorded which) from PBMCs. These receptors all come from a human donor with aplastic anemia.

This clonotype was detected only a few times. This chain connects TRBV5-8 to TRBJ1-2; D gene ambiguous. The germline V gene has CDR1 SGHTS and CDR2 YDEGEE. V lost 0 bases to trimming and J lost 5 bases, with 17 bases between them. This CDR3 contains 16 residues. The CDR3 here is CASSLGRVRVPYGYTF. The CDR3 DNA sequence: TGTGCCAGCAGCTTGGGTCGGGTACGGGTTCCGTATGGCTACACCTTC.

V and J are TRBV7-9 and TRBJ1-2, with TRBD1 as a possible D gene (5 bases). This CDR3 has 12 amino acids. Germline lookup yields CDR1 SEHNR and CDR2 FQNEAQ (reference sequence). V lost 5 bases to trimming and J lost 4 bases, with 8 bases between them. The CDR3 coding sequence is TGTGCCAGCAGCATCGACAGCTATGGCTACACCTTC. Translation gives CASSIDSYGYTF.

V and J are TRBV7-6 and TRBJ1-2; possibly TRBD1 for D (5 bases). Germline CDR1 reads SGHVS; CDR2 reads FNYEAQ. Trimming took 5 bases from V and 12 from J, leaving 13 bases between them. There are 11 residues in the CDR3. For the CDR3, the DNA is TGTGCCAGCAGCCAAGGGACCCTCCACACCTTC. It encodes CASSQGTLHTF.

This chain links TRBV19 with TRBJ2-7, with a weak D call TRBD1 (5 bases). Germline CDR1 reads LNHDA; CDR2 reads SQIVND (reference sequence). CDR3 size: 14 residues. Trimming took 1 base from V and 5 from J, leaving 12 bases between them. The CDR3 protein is CASSIGTGNHEQYF. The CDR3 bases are TGTGCCAGTAGTATAGGTACAGGAAATCACGAGCAGTACTTC.

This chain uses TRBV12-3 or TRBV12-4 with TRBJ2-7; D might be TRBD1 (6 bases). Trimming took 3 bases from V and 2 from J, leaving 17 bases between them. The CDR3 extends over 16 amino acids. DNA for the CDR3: TGTGCCAGCAGTTTCAGTTTGGGGGCTTCTACCTACGAGCAGTACTTC. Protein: CASSFSLGASTYEQYF.

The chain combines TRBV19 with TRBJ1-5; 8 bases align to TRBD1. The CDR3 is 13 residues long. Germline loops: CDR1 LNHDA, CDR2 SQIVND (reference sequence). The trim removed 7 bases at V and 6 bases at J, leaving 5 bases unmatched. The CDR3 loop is CASKGQGGQPQHF. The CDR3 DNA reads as TGTGCCAGTAAAGGACAGGGCGGTCAGCCCCAGCATTTT.

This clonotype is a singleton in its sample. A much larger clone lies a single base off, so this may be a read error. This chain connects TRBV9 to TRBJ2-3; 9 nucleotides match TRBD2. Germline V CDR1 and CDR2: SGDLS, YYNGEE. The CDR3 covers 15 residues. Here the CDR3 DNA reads TGTGCCAGCAGGAAAAAGCGGGGGGCCAGGAATGAGCAGCTCTTC. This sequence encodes CASRKKRGARNEQLF.

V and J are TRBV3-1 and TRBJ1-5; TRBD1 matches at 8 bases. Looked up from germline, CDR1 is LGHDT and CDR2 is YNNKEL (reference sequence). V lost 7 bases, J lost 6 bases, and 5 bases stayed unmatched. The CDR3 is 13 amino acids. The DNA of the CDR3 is TGTGCCAGCAATCAGGGGGCGGGTCAGCCCCAGCATTTT. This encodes CASNQGAGQPQHF.

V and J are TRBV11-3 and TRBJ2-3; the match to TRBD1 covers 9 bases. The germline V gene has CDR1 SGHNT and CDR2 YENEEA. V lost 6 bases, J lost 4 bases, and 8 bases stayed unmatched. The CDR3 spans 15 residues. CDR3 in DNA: TGTGCCAGCAGTCTCGGGACAGGGTTTGCAGATACGCAGTATTTT. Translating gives CASSLGTGFADTQYF.

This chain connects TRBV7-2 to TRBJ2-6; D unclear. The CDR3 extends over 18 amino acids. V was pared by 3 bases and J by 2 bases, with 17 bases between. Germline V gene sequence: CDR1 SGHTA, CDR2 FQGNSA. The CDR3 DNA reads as TGTGCCAGCAGCTTTAAGACCCTCGCCCCAACTGGGGCCAACGTCCTGACTTTC. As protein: CASSFKTLAPTGANVLTF.

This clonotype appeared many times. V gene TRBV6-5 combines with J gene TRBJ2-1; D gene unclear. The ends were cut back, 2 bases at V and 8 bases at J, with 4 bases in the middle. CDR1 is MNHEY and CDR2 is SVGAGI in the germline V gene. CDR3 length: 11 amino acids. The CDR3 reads CASSYGDEQFF. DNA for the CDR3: TGTGCCAGCAGTTACGGCGATGAGCAGTTCTTC.

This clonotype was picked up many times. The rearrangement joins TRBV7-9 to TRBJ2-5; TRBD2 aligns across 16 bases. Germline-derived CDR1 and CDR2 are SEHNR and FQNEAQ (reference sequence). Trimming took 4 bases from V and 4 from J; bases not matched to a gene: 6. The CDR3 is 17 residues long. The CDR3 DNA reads TGTGCCAGCAGCTCTCCGGGACTAGCGGGGGGGTCAGAGACCCAGTACTTC. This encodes CASSSPGLAGGSETQYF.

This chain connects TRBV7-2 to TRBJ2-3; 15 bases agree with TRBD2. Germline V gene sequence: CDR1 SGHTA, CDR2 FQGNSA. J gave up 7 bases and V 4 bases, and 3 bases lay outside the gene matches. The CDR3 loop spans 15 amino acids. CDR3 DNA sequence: TGTGCCAGCAGCTGGACTAGCGGGGGGGCACATACGCAGTATTTT. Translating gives CASSWTSGGAHTQYF.

CDR3 DNA sequence: TGTGCCAGCAGTTTCGGCACAGGAGGCACAGATACGCAGTATTTT. It yields the protein CASSFGTGGTDTQYF. J is TRBJ2-3 and V is TRBV27; TRBD1 is a possible D gene (5 bases). Between the trimmed V and J ends, which lost 3 bases and 1 base, there was a span of 11 bases. The CDR3 consists of 15 residues. The V gene's germline CDR1 is MNHEY and CDR2 SMNVEV (reference sequence).

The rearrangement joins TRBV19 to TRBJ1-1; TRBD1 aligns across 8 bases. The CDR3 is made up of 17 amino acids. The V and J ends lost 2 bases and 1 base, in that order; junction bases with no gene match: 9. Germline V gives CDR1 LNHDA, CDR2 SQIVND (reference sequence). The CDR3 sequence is CASSIWPRTGRNTEAFF. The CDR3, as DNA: TGTGCCAGTAGTATATGGCCCCGGACAGGGAGGAACACTGAAGCTTTCTTT.

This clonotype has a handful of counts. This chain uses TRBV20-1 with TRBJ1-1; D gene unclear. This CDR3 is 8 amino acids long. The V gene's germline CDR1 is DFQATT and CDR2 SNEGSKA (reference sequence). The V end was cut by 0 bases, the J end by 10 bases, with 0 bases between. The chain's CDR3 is CSAREAFF. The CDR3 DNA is TGCAGTGCTAGAGAAGCTTTCTTT.

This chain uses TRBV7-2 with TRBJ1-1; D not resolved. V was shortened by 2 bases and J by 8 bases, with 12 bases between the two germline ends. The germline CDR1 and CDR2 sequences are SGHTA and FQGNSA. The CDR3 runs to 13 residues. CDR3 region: CASSLFLRSEAFF. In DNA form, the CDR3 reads TGTGCCAGCAGCTTATTTCTAAGGAGCGAAGCTTTCTTT.

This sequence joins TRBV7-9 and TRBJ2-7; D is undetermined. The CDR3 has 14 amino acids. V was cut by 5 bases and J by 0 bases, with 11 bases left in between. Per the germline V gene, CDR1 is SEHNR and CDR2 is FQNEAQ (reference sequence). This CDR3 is CASSPREFSYEQYF. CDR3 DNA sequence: TGTGCCAGCAGCCCACGCGAATTCTCCTACGAGCAGTACTTC. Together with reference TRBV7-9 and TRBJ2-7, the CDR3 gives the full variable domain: DTGVSQNPRHKITKRGQNVTFRCDPISEHNRLYWYRQTLGQGPEFLTYFQNEAQLEKSRLLSDRFSAERPKGSFSTLEIQRTEQGDSAMYLCASSPREFSYEQYFGPGTRLTVT.

The CDR3 sequence: CASSFLTGGPSTGELFF. In DNA, the CDR3 is TGTGCCAGCAGCTTTTTGACAGGGGGTCCGAGCACCGGGGAGCTGTTTTTT. This chain links TRBV7-9 with TRBJ2-2; 9 bases are a match to TRBD1. CDR1 and CDR2 (germline): SEHNR, FQNEAQ (reference sequence). Trimming took 3 bases from V and 4 from J; bases not matched to a gene: 9. This CDR3 is 17 amino acids long.

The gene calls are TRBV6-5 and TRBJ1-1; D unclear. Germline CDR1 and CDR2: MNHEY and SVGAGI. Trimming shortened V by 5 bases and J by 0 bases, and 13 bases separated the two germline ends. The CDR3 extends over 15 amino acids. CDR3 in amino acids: CASSPGWVMNTEAFF. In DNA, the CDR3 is TGTGCCAGCAGTCCCGGTTGGGTCATGAACACTGAAGCTTTCTTT.

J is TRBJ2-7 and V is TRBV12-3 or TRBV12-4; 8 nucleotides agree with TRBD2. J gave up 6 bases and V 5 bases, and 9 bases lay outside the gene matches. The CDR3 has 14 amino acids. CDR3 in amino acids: CASSLNRGGIEQYF. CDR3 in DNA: TGTGCCAGCAGTCTGAACCGGGGGGGGATCGAGCAGTACTTC.

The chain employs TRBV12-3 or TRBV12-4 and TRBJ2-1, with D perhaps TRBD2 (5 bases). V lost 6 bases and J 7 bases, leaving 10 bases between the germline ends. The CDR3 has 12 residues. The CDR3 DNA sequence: TGTGCCAGCAGCAATGGAGGAAATGAGCAGTTCTTC. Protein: CASSNGGNEQFF.

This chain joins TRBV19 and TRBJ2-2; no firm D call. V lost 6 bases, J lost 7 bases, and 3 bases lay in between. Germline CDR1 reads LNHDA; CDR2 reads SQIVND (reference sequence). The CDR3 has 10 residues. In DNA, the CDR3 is TGTGCCAGTAGAGGCGGGGAGCTGTTTTTT. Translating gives CASRGGELFF. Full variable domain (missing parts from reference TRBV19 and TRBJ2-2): DGGITQSPKYLFRKEGQNVTLSCEQNLNHDAMYWYRQDPGQGLRLIYYSQIVNDFQKGDIAEGYSVSREKKESFPLTVTSAQKNPTAFYLCASRGGELFFGEGSRLTVL.

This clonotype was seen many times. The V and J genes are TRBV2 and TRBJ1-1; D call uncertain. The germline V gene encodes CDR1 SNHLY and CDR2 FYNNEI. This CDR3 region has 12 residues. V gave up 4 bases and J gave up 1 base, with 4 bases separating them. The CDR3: CASSVGNTEAFF. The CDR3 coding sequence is TGTGCCAGCAGTGTCGGGAACACTGAAGCTTTCTTT.

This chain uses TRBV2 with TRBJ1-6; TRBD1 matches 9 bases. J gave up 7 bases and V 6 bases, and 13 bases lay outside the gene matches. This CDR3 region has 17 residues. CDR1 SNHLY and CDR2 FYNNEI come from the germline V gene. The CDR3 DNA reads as TGTGCCAGCAGATCGTACAGGGGGCGCAGGGGGAATTCACCCCTCCACTTT. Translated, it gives CASRSYRGRRGNSPLHF. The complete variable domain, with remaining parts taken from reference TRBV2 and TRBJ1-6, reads EPEVTQTPSHQVTQMGQEVILRCVPISNHLYFYWYRQILGQKVEFLVSFYNNEISEKSEIFDDQFSVERPDGSNFTLKIRSTKLEDSAMYFCASRSYRGRRGNSPLHFGNGTRLTVT.

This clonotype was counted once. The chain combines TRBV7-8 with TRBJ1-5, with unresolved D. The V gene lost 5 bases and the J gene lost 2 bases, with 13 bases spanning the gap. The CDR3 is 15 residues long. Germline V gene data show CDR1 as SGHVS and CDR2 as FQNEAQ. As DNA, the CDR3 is TGTGCCAGCAGCCAACGGATTGGGGGCAATCAGCCCCAGCATTTT. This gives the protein CASSQRIGGNQPQHF.

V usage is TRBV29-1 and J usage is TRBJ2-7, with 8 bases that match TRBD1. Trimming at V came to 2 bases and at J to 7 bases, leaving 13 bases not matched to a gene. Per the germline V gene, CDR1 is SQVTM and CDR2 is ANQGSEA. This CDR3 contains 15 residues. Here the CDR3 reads CSVERGQGARGEQYF. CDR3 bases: TGCAGCGTTGAAAGAGGGCAGGGGGCACGGGGGGAGCAGTACTTC.

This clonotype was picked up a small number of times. The CDR3 region is CASSFRGIEQYF. Here the CDR3 DNA reads TGTGCCAGCAGTTTTCGAGGTATCGAGCAGTACTTC. The V call is TRBV12-3 or TRBV12-4, the J call TRBJ2-7; D remains unclear. Trimming removed 3 bases from V and 6 bases from J, with 9 bases in between. The CDR3 has 12 amino acids.

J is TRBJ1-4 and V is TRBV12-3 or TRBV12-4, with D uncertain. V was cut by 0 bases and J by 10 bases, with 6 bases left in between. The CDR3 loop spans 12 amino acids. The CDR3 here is CASSLAEGKLFF. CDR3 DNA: TGTGCCAGCAGTTTAGCTGAAGGAAAACTGTTTTTT.

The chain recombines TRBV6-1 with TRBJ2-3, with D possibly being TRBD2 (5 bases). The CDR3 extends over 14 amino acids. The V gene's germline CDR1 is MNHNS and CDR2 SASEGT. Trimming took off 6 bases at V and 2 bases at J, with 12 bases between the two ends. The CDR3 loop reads CASSLGLLTDTQYF. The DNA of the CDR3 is TGTGCCAGCAGCCTTGGACTCCTCACAGATACGCAGTATTTT.